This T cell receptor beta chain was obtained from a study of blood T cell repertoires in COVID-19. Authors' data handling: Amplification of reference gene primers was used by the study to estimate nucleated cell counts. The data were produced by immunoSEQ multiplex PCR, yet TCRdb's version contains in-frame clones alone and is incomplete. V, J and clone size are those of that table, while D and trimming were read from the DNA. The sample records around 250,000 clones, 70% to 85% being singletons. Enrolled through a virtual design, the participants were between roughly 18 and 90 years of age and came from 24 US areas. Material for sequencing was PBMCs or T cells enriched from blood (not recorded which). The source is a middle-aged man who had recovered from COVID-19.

This CDR3 is CASSGQQAKNIQYF. Written as DNA, the CDR3 is TGTGCCAGCAGTGGACAGCAAGCCAAAAACATTCAGTACTTC. The V and J genes are TRBV2 and TRBJ2-4, with D possibly TRBD1 on 5 matching bases. V was clipped by 4 bases and J by 0 bases, with 7 bases between them. This CDR3 has 14 residues. Germline V lookup: CDR1 SNHLY, CDR2 FYNNEI.